The 19 T cell receptor beta chains below all came from one sample that was sequenced in a study of OX40 agonist ivuxolimab in advanced cancers. Measured with immunoSEQ multiplex PCR; TCRdb has only the in-frame clones, and not every one. The table records about 68,000 clones, 75% to 85% of them present only once. This sample comprised CD4+ or CD8+ T cells sorted from blood, obtained in a trial of the OX40 agonist ivuxolimab. The receptor source for this set is an adult with an advanced solid tumor such as melanoma, head and neck, liver or kidney cancer.

The chain uses TRBV7-2 and TRBJ2-7; TRBD1 might be the D (6 bases). This CDR3 has 13 amino acids. Trimming stripped 5 bases from V and 7 bases from J, with 15 bases between. Per germline, CDR1 SGHTA and CDR2 FQGNSA. DNA for the CDR3: TGTGCCAGCAGCGGACATAGTGGGACAGAGCAGTACTTC. Translation: CASSGHSGTEQYF.

The chain couples TRBV28 to TRBJ1-1; D is possibly TRBD1 (5 bases). This CDR3 is 15 amino acids long. The ends were cut back, 5 bases at V and 0 bases at J, with 13 bases in the middle. CDR1 is MDHEN and CDR2 is SYDVKM in the germline V gene. The DNA of the CDR3 is TGTGCCAGCAGTAAACGACAGCCTATGAACACTGAAGCTTTCTTT. It codes for CASSKRQPMNTEAFF.

V is TRBV29-1 and J is TRBJ2-7; D ambiguous. V gave up 1 base and J gave up 2 bases, with 6 bases separating them. The CDR3 has 12 amino acids. Germline assignment: CDR1 SQVTM and CDR2 ANQGSEA. This CDR3 is CSVEGHTYEQYF. CDR3 DNA: TGCAGCGTTGAAGGACACACCTACGAGCAGTACTTC.

The chain employs TRBV7-9 and TRBJ2-1, with 15 bases lining up with TRBD2. The V gene end was trimmed by 5 bases and the J gene end by 8 bases; junction bases not matched to a gene: 16. Germline V gives CDR1 SEHNR, CDR2 FQNEAQ (reference sequence). This CDR3 contains 19 residues. The CDR3 nucleotides are TGTGCCAGCAGCCACGGGACTAGCGGGGGGCCTAAGATTAGAGATGAGCAGTTCTTC. Encoded protein: CASSHGTSGGPKIRDEQFF.

This clone came up a few times. The rearrangement links TRBV30 to TRBJ1-2; no reliable D call. The CDR3 has 15 amino acids. Trimming took off 4 bases at V and 1 base at J, with 16 bases between the two ends. CDR1 is GTSNPN, CDR2 SVGIG, per germline (reference sequence). CDR3 protein: CAWIYDSAGNYGYTF. CDR3 bases: TGTGCCTGGATCTATGACTCCGCTGGTAACTATGGCTACACCTTC.

The V call is TRBV5-4, the J call TRBJ2-5; D gene uncertain. Trimming removed 4 bases from V and 5 bases from J, with 15 bases in between. The CDR3 length is 14 residues. Germline V gives CDR1 SGHNT, CDR2 YYREEE (reference sequence). CDR3 region: CASSLAPPGETQYF. As DNA, the CDR3 is TGTGCCAGCAGCCTTGCCCCCCCCGGGGAGACCCAGTACTTC.

The CDR3 sequence is CASSPSGGPTEAFF. DNA for the CDR3: TGTGCCAGCAGTCCCTCAGGGGGTCCCACTGAAGCTTTCTTT. J is TRBJ1-1 and V is TRBV6-5, with 7 bases that match TRBD1. The CDR3 runs to 14 residues. V lost 5 bases and J lost 4; bases outside the gene matches: 7. Germline V gives CDR1 MNHEY, CDR2 SVGAGI.

CDR3 loop: CASSPSVAILYGYTF. The CDR3 nucleotides read TGTGCCAGCAGCCCGTCTGTAGCGATATTGTATGGCTACACCTTC. V usage is TRBV4-2 and J usage is TRBJ1-2; D gene uncertain. CDR1 is LGHNA and CDR2 is YNFKEQ in the germline V gene. Trimming removed 4 bases from V and 5 bases from J, with 17 bases in between. The CDR3 contains 15 residues.

The V gene is TRBV28, the J gene TRBJ2-7; D gene ambiguous. Trimming stripped 4 bases from V and 0 bases from J, with 10 bases between. CDR1 MDHEN and CDR2 SYDVKM come from the germline V gene. The CDR3 is 14 residues long. This chain's CDR3 is CASSSVRVSYEQYF. The CDR3 DNA sequence: TGTGCCAGCAGTTCCGTTCGGGTCTCCTACGAGCAGTACTTC.

The rearrangement uses TRBV19 and TRBJ1-5; 7 bases align to TRBD1. Trimming removed 3 bases from V and 5 bases from J; junction bases left unmatched: 1. This CDR3 is built from 13 residues. Germline values: CDR1 LNHDA, CDR2 SQIVND (reference sequence). The CDR3 protein is CASSMGTDQPQHF. CDR3 coding DNA: TGTGCCAGTAGTATGGGGACAGATCAGCCCCAGCATTTT.

The rearrangement joins TRBV6-1 to TRBJ2-7; maybe TRBD2 (6 bases). In germline, CDR1 is MNHNS, CDR2 SASEGT. Trimming took off 3 bases at V and 3 bases at J, with 9 bases between the two ends. CDR3 size: 13 residues. In DNA form, the CDR3 reads TGTGCCAGCAGTGAGGGACTTCTCTACGAGCAGTACTTC. Its protein is CASSEGLLYEQYF.

In its sample, this clone was seen once. The rearrangement links TRBV11-1 to TRBJ2-5; D possibly corresponds to TRBD1 (5 bases). Germline V lookup: CDR1 SGHAT, CDR2 FQDESV (reference sequence). The CDR3 is 18 residues long. The ends were cut back, 0 bases at V and 4 bases at J, with 21 bases in the middle. The CDR3 DNA sequence: TGTGCCAGCAGCTTAGCGGACGGTTGGGGCAAAAGTATAGAGACCCAGTACTTC. Its translation is CASSLADGWGKSIETQYF.

J is TRBJ2-7 and V is TRBV29-1; perhaps TRBD1 as D (6 bases). Trimming stripped 6 bases from V and 2 bases from J, with 11 bases between. Germline CDR1 and CDR2: SQVTM and ANQGSEA. The CDR3 sequence is 12 residues long. The CDR3 sequence: CSVRDNPYEQYF. CDR3 nucleotides: TGCAGCGTCCGGGACAACCCCTACGAGCAGTACTTC.

This chain joins TRBV5-1 and TRBJ2-2, with 7 positions matching TRBD2. V shed 4 bases, J shed 5 bases, and the junction held 5 bases outside the gene matches. Looked up from germline, CDR1 is SGHRS and CDR2 is YFSETQ. This CDR3 spans 14 amino acids. Here the CDR3 DNA reads TGCGCCAGCAGCGAAGAGCGGGGTACCGGGGAGCTGTTTTTT. Translation: CASSEERGTGELFF.

The gene calls are TRBV9 and TRBJ1-6; D is unresolved. This CDR3 region has 14 residues. Trimming stripped 2 bases from V and 10 bases from J, with 13 bases between. Germline V gene lookup returns CDR1 SGDLS and CDR2 YYNGEE. CDR3 DNA: TGTGCCAGCAGCGTTCTGGGTAGTGACTCACCCCTCCACTTT. It yields the protein CASSVLGSDSPLHF. Supplemented by reference TRBV9 and TRBJ1-6, the full variable domain reads DSGVTQTPKHLITATGQRVTLRCSPRSGDLSVYWYQQSLDQGLQFLIQYYNGEERAKGNILERFSAQQFPDLHSELNLSSLELGDSALYFCASSVLGSDSPLHFGNGTRLTVT.

The gene calls are TRBV5-1 and TRBJ1-1, with 11 positions matching TRBD1. The CDR3 spans 14 residues. With V trimmed by 4 bases and J by 3 bases, 2 bases remained unmatched. CDR1 SGHRS and CDR2 YFSETQ come from the germline V gene. The CDR3 here is CASSRDRGYTEAFF. CDR3 sequence (DNA): TGCGCCAGCAGCAGGGACAGGGGGTACACTGAAGCTTTCTTT. Complete variable domain (other parts from reference TRBV5-1 and TRBJ1-1): KAGVTQTPRYLIKTRGQQVTLSCSPISGHRSVSWYQQTPGQGLQFLFEYFSETQRNKGNFPGRFSGRQFSNSRSEMNVSTLELGDSALYLCASSRDRGYTEAFFGQGTRLTVV.

This chain uses TRBV19 with TRBJ1-6; tentatively, D is TRBD1 (6 bases). The CDR3 extends over 17 amino acids. Trimming left V 1 base short and J 2 bases short, with 12 bases between. The V gene's germline CDR1 is LNHDA and CDR2 SQIVND (reference sequence). The CDR3 region has the DNA TGTGCCAGTAGTATAGGCCCAGGGGAGACCTATAATTCACCCCTCCACTTT. It specifies CASSIGPGETYNSPLHF.

J is TRBJ1-3 and V is TRBV6-1, with no clear D. Per germline, CDR1 MNHNS and CDR2 SASEGT. Between the trimmed V and J ends, which lost 6 bases and 4 bases, there was a span of 10 bases. The CDR3 spans 13 residues. The CDR3 DNA sequence: TGTGCCAGCAGGGGGATCGGAGGAAACACCATATATTTT. Its protein is CASRGIGGNTIYF.

This rearrangement joins TRBV7-9 to TRBJ2-3; 11 positions match TRBD2. Per the germline V gene, CDR1 is SEHNR and CDR2 is FQNEAQ (reference sequence). The CDR3 is 16 residues long. The V segment lost 4 bases and the J segment 4 bases; nucleotides outside the gene matches: 7. The CDR3, as DNA: TGTGCCAGCAGCTCCCCGACTAGCGGGGTACCAGATACGCAGTATTTT. The encoded protein is CASSSPTSGVPDTQYF.